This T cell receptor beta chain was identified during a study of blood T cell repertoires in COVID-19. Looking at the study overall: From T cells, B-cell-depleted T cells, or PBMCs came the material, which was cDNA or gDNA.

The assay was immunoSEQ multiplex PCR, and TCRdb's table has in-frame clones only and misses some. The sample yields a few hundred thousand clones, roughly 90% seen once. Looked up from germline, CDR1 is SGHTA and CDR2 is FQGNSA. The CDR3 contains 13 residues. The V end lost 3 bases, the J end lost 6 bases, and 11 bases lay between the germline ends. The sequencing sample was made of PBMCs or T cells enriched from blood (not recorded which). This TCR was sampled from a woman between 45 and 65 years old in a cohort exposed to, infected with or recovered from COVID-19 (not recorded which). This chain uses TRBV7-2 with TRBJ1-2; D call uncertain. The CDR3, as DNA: TGTGCCAGCAGCTTCCAGGTTTCGGATGGCTACACCTTC. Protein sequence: CASSFQVSDGYTF.